There are many counts of the clone carrying this TCR beta chain. As yet, its antigen is unknown. This specimen belongs to a study of T-cell memory formation after mild COVID-19. Regarding the study as a whole: In pre-infection memory, a portion of responding clones appeared, which suggested that cross-reactive memory joined.

TCR alpha and TCR beta cDNA libraries carrying sample barcodes and UMIs came from 5'RACE with constant-segment primers. One entry per CDR3 protein results from TCRdb running MiXCR on the 5' RACE reads. This sample has some 40,000 distinct CDR3 sequences, with about 6.1% found just once. V lost 5 bases and J lost 0, with 17 bases in between. The CDR3 totals 18 residues. Germline lookup yields CDR1 SGHVS and CDR2 FQNEAQ. Sequenced input: PBMCs or a T cell subset sorted from them (not recorded which). The chain has TRBV7-8 and TRBJ2-6; no firm D call. This TCR derives from an adult who had mild COVID-19 (a few samples of this study predate the infection). Cell type and time point are not known. The CDR3 sequence: CASSRRRPGLSGANVLTF. The CDR3 DNA reads TGTGCCAGCAGCCGAAGAAGACCAGGTCTCTCTGGGGCCAACGTCCTGACTTTC.